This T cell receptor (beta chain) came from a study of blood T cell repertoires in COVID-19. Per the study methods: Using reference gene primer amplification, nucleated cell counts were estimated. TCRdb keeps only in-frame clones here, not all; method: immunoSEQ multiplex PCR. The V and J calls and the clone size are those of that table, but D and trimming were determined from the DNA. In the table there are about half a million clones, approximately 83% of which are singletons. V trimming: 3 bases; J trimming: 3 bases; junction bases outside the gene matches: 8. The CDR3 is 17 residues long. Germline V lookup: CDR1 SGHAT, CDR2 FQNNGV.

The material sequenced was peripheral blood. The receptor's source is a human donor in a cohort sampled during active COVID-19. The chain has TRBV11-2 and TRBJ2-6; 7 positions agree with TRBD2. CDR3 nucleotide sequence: TGTGCCAGCAGCTTTGGTCGCCGCGGGGGTGGGGCCAACGTCCTGACTTTC. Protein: CASSFGRRGGGANVLTF.